This note documents a single T cell receptor (beta chain) sequence. The authors ran a second PCR of about 6 to 11 cycles using a sample-barcoded 5' primer and a J-beta primer mix. MiXCR, run by TCRdb on the 5' RACE reads, gives a single entry per CDR3 protein. The sample carries about 1.5 million distinct CDR3 sequences, 35% to 45% recorded once. This record comes from a study of blood T cells in healthy people across ages. Between the trimmed V and J ends, which lost 5 bases and 9 bases, there was a span of 32 bases. The CDR3 has 19 residues. Germline V gene sequence: CDR1 SEHNR, CDR2 FQNEAQ (reference sequence).

The specimen sequenced was blood. This chain joins TRBV7-9 and TRBJ2-4, with D possibly called TRBD1 or TRBD2 (5 bases each). The clonotype originates from a woman aged 18-30 years in good health. CDR3 loop: CASSLSAIGTISSASIQYF. The CDR3 DNA reads as TGTGCCAGCAGCCTTAGCGCTATAGGGACGATCAGTTCAGCCAGCATTCAGTACTTC.